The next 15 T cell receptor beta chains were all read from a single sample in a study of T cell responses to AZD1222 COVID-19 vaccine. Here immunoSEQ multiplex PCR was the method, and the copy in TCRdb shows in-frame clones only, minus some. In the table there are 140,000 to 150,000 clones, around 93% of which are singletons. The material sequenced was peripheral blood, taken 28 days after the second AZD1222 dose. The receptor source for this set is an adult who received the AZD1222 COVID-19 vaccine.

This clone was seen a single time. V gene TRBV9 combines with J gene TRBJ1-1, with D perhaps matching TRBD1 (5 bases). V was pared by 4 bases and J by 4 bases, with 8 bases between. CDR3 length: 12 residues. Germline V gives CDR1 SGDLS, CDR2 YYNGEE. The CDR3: CASSPGSTEAFF. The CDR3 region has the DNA TGTGCCAGCAGCCCAGGGAGCACTGAAGCTTTCTTT. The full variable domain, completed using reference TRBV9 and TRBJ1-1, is DSGVTQTPKHLITATGQRVTLRCSPRSGDLSVYWYQQSLDQGLQFLIQYYNGEERAKGNILERFSAQQFPDLHSELNLSSLELGDSALYFCASSPGSTEAFFGQGTRLTVV.

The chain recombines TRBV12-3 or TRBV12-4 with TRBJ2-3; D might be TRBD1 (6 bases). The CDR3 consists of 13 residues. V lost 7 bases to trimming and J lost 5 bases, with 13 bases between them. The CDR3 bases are TGTGCCAGCAATCCAGGGGCTGGAGATACGCAGTATTTT. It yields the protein CASNPGAGDTQYF.

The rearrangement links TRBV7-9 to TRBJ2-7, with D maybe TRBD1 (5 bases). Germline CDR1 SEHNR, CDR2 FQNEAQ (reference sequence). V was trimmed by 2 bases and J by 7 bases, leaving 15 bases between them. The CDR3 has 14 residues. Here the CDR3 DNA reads TGTGCCAGCAGCTTACCCCCTCCTGCAGGGGAGCAGTACTTC. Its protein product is CASSLPPPAGEQYF. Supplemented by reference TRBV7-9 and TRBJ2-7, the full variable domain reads DTGVSQNPRHKITKRGQNVTFRCDPISEHNRLYWYRQTLGQGPEFLTYFQNEAQLEKSRLLSDRFSAERPKGSFSTLEIQRTEQGDSAMYLCASSLPPPAGEQYFGPGTRLTVT.

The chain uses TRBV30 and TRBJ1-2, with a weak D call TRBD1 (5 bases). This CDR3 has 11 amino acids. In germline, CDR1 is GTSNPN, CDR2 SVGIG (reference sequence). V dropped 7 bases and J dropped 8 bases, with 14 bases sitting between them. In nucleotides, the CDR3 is TGTGCCTCCCGGGACGGCCTCGGCTACACCTTC. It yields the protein CASRDGLGYTF.

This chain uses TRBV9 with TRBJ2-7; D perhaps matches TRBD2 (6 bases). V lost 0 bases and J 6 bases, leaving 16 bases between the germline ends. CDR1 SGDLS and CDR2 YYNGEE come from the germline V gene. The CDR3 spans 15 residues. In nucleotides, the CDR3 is TGTGCCAGCAGCGTAGGAGGGGACTCGAGTCGCGAGCAGTACTTC. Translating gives CASSVGGDSSREQYF.

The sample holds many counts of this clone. CDR3 loop: CASRPERGTRRGLSPLHF. The CDR3 DNA reads TGTGCCAGCAGACCCGAGAGGGGGACTAGGCGGGGGTTATCACCCCTCCACTTT. V gene TRBV2 combines with J gene TRBJ1-6, with D maybe TRBD1 (6 bases). The CDR3 spans 18 residues. CDR1 SNHLY and CDR2 FYNNEI come from the germline V gene. The V and J ends lost 6 bases and 10 bases respectively, with 28 bases between them.

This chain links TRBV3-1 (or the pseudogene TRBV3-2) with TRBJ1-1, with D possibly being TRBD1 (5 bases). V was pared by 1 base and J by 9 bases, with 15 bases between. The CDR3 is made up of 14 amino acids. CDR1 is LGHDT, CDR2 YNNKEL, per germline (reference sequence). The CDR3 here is CASSQVGQTNQAFF. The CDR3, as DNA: TGTGCCAGCAGCCAAGTTGGACAAACGAATCAAGCTTTCTTT.

CDR3 residues: CAWSGGSYGYTF. The CDR3 nucleotides read TGTGCCTGGAGTGGAGGTTCCTATGGCTACACCTTC. The V gene is TRBV30, the J gene TRBJ1-2; no firm D call. There are 12 residues in the CDR3. Per germline, CDR1 GTSNPN and CDR2 SVGIG (reference sequence). The V gene lost 1 base and the J gene lost 4 bases, with 7 bases spanning the gap. Supplemented by reference TRBV30 and TRBJ1-2, the full variable domain reads SQTIHQWPATLVQPVGSPLSLECTVEGTSNPNLYWYRQAAGRGLQLLFYSVGIGQISSEVPQNLSASRPQDRQFILSSKKLLLSDSGFYLCAWSGGSYGYTFGSGTRLTVV.

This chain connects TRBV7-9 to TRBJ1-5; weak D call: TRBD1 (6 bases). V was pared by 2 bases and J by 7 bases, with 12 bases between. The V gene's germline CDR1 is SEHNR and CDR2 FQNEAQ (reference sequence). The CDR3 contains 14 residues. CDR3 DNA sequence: TGTGCCAGCAGCTTAAGTGGGGGGCGGCAGCCCCAGCATTTT. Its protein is CASSLSGGRQPQHF.

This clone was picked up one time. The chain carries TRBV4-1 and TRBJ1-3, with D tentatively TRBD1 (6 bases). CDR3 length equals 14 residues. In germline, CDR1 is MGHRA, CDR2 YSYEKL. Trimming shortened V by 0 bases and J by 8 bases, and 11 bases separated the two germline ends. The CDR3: CASSQDRGGYTIYF. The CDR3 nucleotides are TGCGCCAGCAGCCAAGATCGAGGGGGGTACACCATATATTTT.

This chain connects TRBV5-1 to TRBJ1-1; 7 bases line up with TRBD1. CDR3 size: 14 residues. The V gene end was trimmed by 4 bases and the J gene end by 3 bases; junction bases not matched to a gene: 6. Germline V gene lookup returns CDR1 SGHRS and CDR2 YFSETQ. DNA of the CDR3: TGCGCCAGCAGCGCCACAGGGGCGGACACTGAAGCTTTCTTT. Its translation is CASSATGADTEAFF.

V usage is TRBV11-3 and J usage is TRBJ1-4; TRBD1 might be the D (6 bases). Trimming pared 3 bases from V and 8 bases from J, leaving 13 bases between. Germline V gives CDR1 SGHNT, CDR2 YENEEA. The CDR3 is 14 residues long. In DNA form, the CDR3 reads TGTGCCAGCAGCTTGAACCCCCAGGGGGAAAAACTGTTTTTT. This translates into CASSLNPQGEKLFF.

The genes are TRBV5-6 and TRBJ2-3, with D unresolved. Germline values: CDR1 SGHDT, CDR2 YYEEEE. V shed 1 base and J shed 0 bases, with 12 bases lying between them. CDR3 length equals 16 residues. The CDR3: CASSLITRASTDTQYF. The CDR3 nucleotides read TGTGCCAGCAGCTTGATCACCCGGGCCAGCACAGATACGCAGTATTTT.

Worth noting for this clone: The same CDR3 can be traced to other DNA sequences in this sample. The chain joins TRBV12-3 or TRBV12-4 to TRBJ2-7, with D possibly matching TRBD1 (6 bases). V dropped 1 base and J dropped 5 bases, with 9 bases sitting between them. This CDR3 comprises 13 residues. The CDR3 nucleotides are TGTGCCAGCAGTTTAGGGGGGCGCGACGAGCAGTACTTC. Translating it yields CASSLGGRDEQYF.

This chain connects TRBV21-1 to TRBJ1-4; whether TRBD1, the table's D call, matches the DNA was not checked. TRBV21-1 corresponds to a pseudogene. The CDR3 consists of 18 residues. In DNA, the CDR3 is TGTGCCAGCAGCAAATCGACCAATAAGGGGGCAGCTAATGAAAAACTGTTTTTT. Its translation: CASSKSTNKGAANEKLFF.